A single TCR beta chain is shown here with its context. Its matching antigen is unknown. The V gene lost 0 bases and the J gene lost 4 bases, with 11 bases spanning the gap. Germline V gene sequence: CDR1 SGDLS, CDR2 YYNGEE. CDR3 length: 15 amino acids. This record belongs to a study of Ad26.COV2.S vaccination and SARS-CoV-2 variants. Looking at the study overall: Enrolled in COV1001, the donor was in the Ad26.COV2.S trial arm, which received the vaccine. Ad26.COV2.S given intramuscularly, once or twice 56 days apart. Study-level findings and limits: Vaccine recipients had higher spike-specific TCR breadth than placebo recipients.

Treatment of the sample: roughly 18 received Ad26.COV2.S at low or high dose, single or two shots; 5 received placebo; per-sample allocation not given. Repertoires come from day 63 after the first vaccine or placebo injection. Clones were read by immunoSEQ multiplex PCR, and TCRdb kept only the in-frame ones, dropping some. The sample holds roughly 350,000 clones, about 89% seen once. Source: peripheral blood, taken in a trial of Ad26.COV2.S vaccine versus placebo. This rearrangement joins TRBV9 to TRBJ1-3, with TRBD1 as a possible D gene (6 bases). The origin of this receptor is a person between 18 and 65 years old who received the Ad26.COV2.S COVID-19 vaccine or a placebo. The CDR3 region is CASSVGVQGGNTIYF. As DNA, the CDR3 is TGTGCCAGCAGCGTAGGAGTCCAGGGGGGAAACACCATATATTTT.